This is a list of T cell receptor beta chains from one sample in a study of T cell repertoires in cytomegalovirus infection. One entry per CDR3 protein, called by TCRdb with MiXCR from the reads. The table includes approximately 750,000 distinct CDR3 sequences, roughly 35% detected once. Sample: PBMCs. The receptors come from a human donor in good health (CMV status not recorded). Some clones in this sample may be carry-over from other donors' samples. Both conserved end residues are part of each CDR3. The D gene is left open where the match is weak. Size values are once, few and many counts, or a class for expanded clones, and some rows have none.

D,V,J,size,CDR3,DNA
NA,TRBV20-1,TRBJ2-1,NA,CSAQGPPGNEQFF,TGCAGTGCTCAGGGACCTCCCGGTAATGAGCAGTTCTTC
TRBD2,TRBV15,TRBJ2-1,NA,CATSRPGTKYNEQFF,TGTGCCACCAGCAGGCCCGGGACTAAATACAATGAGCAGTTCTTC
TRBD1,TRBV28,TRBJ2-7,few,CASPGQGGFTAYEQYF,TGTGCCAGTCCGGGACAGGGAGGGTTTACCGCCTACGAGCAGTACTTC
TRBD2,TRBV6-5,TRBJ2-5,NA,CASSYSVAGGYQETQYF,TGTGCCAGCAGTTACTCGGTAGCGGGAGGGTACCAAGAGACCCAGTACTTC
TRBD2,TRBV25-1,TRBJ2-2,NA,CASSVASGRNTGERFF,TGTGCCAGCAGTGTGGCTAGCGGGAGAAACACCGGGGAGCGGTTTTTT
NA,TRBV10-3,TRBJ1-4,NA,CATGTSATNEKLFF,TGTGCCACCGGGACGTCCGCAACTAATGAAAAACTGTTTTTT
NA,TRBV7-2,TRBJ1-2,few,CASSLLTSGGYTF,TGTGCCAGCAGCTTGCTGACTTCAGGTGGCTACACCTTC
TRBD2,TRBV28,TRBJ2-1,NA,CASSLHDSSGRKGSYNEQFF,TGTGCCAGCAGTTTACATGACAGTAGCGGGAGGAAAGGGTCCTACAATGAGCAGTTCTTC
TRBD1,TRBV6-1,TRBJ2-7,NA,CASSRRDRDEQYF,TGTGCCAGCAGTCGCCGGGACAGGGATGAGCAGTACTTC
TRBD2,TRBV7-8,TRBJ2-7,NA,CASTRGGPYEQYF,TGTGCCAGCACCCGGGGGGGACCCTACGAGCAGTACTTC
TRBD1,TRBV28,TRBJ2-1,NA,CASSSLSDRVYNEQFF,TGTGCCAGCAGTTCTCTATCGGACAGGGTTTACAATGAGCAGTTCTTC
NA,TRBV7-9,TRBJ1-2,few,CASSDGGRENYGYTF,TGTGCCAGCTCCGACGGGGGTAGGGAGAACTATGGCTACACCTTC
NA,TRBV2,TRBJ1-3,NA,CASSEGPDGAGNTIYF,TGTGCCAGCAGTGAAGGGCCGGACGGAGCTGGAAACACCATATATTTT
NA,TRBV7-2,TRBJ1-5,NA,CASSLETGGQPQHF,TGTGCCAGCAGCTTAGAGACGGGCGGGCAGCCCCAGCATTTT
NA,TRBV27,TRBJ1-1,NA,CASGIPGHTKHEAFF,TGTGCCAGCGGGATACCGGGACATACCAAACATGAAGCTTTCTTT
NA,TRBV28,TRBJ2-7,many,CASSLIRGGGSYEQYF,TGTGCCAGCAGCCTTATCAGGGGGGGGGGCTCCTACGAGCAGTACTTC
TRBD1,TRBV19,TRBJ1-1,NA,CASRDTGGNAFRATEAFF,TGTGCCAGTAGGGACACAGGGGGAAACGCGTTTCGGGCCACTGAAGCTTTCTTT
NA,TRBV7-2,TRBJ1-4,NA,CASSLGEWGPTNEKLFF,TGTGCCAGCAGCTTAGGGGAATGGGGTCCAACTAATGAAAAACTGTTTTTT